A single sample is the source of the 22 T cell receptor beta chains below, sequenced in a study of blood T cells in healthy people across ages. Primed by a sample-barcoded 5' primer and a J-beta primer mix, a second PCR proceeded for about 6 to 11 cycles. TCRdb re-analysed the 5' RACE reads in MiXCR, keeping a single row per CDR3 protein. The sample holds 650,000 to 800,000 distinct CDR3 sequences, around 42% seen once. Sequenced: blood. The receptors were sampled from a man aged 55 to 69 in good health.

The chain uses TRBV28 and TRBJ2-3, with D possibly TRBD1 on 6 matching bases. V lost 7 bases and J 1 base, leaving 9 bases between the germline ends. The length of the CDR3 is 13 residues. CDR1 and CDR2 from the germline V gene are MDHEN and SYDVKM. The DNA for the CDR3 is TGTGCCAGCACGGCAGGGGGCACAGATACGCAGTATTTT. Its protein is CASTAGGTDTQYF.

This clonotype has only a few counts. The CDR3: CASSQDNWSFSEAFF. The CDR3 DNA reads TGCGCCAGCAGCCAAGATAACTGGAGTTTTTCTGAAGCTTTCTTT. The rearrangement uses TRBV4-1 and TRBJ1-1; D remains ambiguous. From germline, CDR1 is MGHRA and CDR2 YSYEKL. Trimming left V 0 bases short and J 6 bases short, with 14 bases between. This CDR3 region has 15 residues.

The rearrangement uses TRBV9 and TRBJ2-3; TRBD1 agrees at 7 bases. J gave up 0 bases and V 7 bases, and 2 bases lay outside the gene matches. The CDR3 has 13 residues. Germline loops: CDR1 SGDLS, CDR2 YYNGEE. The CDR3 here is CASGDSSTDTQYF. CDR3 sequence (DNA): TGTGCCAGCGGGGACAGCAGCACAGATACGCAGTATTTT.

The V call is TRBV20-1, the J call TRBJ2-4, with TRBD1 matching over 9 bases. The J call may be in error: the DNA end matches TRBJ2-7 better. CDR3 length: 15 residues. Germline lookup yields CDR1 DFQATT and CDR2 SNEGSKA (reference sequence). CDR3 in amino acids: CSARRVGTGTYEQYF. The CDR3 nucleotides read TGCAGTGCTAGACGAGTAGGGACAGGGACCTACGAGCAGTACTTC.

This clonotype was seen a few times. V is TRBV7-2 and J is TRBJ1-5; D uncertain. Germline lookup yields CDR1 SGHTA and CDR2 FQGNSA. Trimming took 4 bases from V and 2 from J, leaving 12 bases between them. The CDR3 is 15 amino acids. CDR3 region: CASSYTTGGNQPQHF. The CDR3 region has the DNA TGTGCCAGCAGCTACACAACTGGAGGCAATCAGCCCCAGCATTTT.

The chain recombines TRBV10-3 with TRBJ2-7; D not resolved. Per the germline V gene, CDR1 is ENHRY and CDR2 is SYGVKD. The V end lost 2 bases, the J end lost 2 bases, and 7 bases lay between the germline ends. The CDR3 has 13 amino acids. CDR3 DNA sequence: TGTGCCATCAGTGAGGGGGAACCCTACGAGCAGTACTTC. Translation gives CAISEGEPYEQYF.

This clonotype was detected only a few times. The rearrangement uses TRBV20-1 and TRBJ1-2; D perhaps matches TRBD1 (6 bases). The germline V gene has CDR1 DFQATT and CDR2 SNEGSKA (reference sequence). V was clipped by 6 bases and J by 8 bases, with 10 bases between them. The CDR3 covers 10 residues. CDR3 bases: TGCAGTGCCGGACAGTACGGCTACACCTTC. This sequence encodes CSAGQYGYTF.

The chain joins TRBV12-3 or TRBV12-4 to TRBJ1-5; the D is unclear. V lost 8 bases to trimming and J lost 9 bases, with 14 bases between them. This CDR3 region has 12 residues. The CDR3 DNA is TGTGCCAGCCAAATAAGTTCACGGCCCCAGCATTTT. This translates into CASQISSRPQHF.

This rearrangement joins TRBV7-2 to TRBJ2-3; unclear D gene. Germline-derived CDR1 and CDR2 are SGHTA and FQGNSA. The CDR3 length is 14 residues. V dropped 4 bases and J dropped 5 bases, with 13 bases sitting between them. CDR3 sequence reads: CASSSRPIRDTQYF. The CDR3 DNA follows: TGTGCCAGCAGCTCACGACCTATAAGAGATACGCAGTATTTT.

J is TRBJ2-7 and V is TRBV6-2 or TRBV6-3; the D gene is possibly TRBD1 (6 bases). Germline V gene data show CDR1 as MNHEY and CDR2 as SVGEGT. V was shortened by 5 bases and J by 0 bases, with 20 bases between the two germline ends. The CDR3 contains 17 residues. The chain's CDR3 is CASSIDPADRLSYEQYF. DNA of the CDR3: TGTGCCAGCAGTATAGATCCGGCAGACAGGCTCTCCTACGAGCAGTACTTC.

This chain uses TRBV5-1 with TRBJ2-1; 12 nucleotides agree with TRBD2. The CDR3 runs 19 residues. V lost 0 bases, J lost 0 bases, and 7 bases stayed unmatched. Germline assignment: CDR1 SGHRS and CDR2 YFSETQ. CDR3 DNA sequence: TGCGCCAGCAGCTTGGGCCCCCTAGCGGGGGGGAGCTCCTACAATGAGCAGTTCTTC. Its translation: CASSLGPLAGGSSYNEQFF.

This sequence joins TRBV7-2 and TRBJ1-1, with a weak D call TRBD1 (6 bases). The ends were cut back, 4 bases at V and 5 bases at J, with 14 bases in the middle. This CDR3 is built from 14 residues. The germline V gene encodes CDR1 SGHTA and CDR2 FQGNSA. The CDR3 sequence is CASSSDGGLTEAFF. DNA for the CDR3: TGTGCCAGCAGCTCGGATGGGGGGCTGACTGAAGCTTTCTTT. Complete variable domain (other parts from reference TRBV7-2 and TRBJ1-1): GAGVSQSPSNKVTEKGKDVELRCDPISGHTALYWYRQSLGQGLEFLIYFQGNSAPDKSGLPSDRFSAERTGGSVSTLTIQRTQQEDSAVYLCASSSDGGLTEAFFGQGTRLTVV.

This clonotype turned up a few times. This chain uses TRBV30 with TRBJ2-5; 10 bases align to TRBD1. The CDR3 loop spans 15 amino acids. V lost 3 bases, J lost 11 bases, and 15 bases stayed unmatched. CDR1 is GTSNPN, CDR2 SVGIG, per germline (reference sequence). The CDR3 DNA reads TGTGCCTGGAGCCAAACGACAGGGGGCGGGTATGAGCAGTACTTC. It codes for CAWSQTTGGGYEQYF.

The chain is built from TRBV20-1 and TRBJ2-7, with 10 positions matching TRBD2. With V trimmed by 2 bases and J by 1 base, 8 bases remained unmatched. The CDR3 totals 16 residues. CDR1 and CDR2 from the germline V gene are DFQATT and SNEGSKA (reference sequence). CDR3 in DNA: TGCAGTGCTAGAACCAGCGGGGGGGCCAGATCCTACGAGCAGTACTTC. It specifies CSARTSGGARSYEQYF.

CDR3 nucleotides: TGTGCCAGCAGTCGACAGGGGGCCGGGTCAAACATTCAGTACTTC. Protein: CASSRQGAGSNIQYF. This chain uses TRBV6-2 or TRBV6-3 with TRBJ2-4; 10 bases are a match to TRBD1. Germline V CDR1 and CDR2: MNHEY, SVGEGT. CDR3 size: 15 residues. V dropped 5 bases and J dropped 6; count of bases not matched to a gene: 7.

This clonotype was picked up many times. The chain has TRBV12-3 or TRBV12-4 and TRBJ2-5; D is unresolved. The CDR3 runs to 13 residues. V lost 6 bases and J lost 4, with 12 bases in between. The CDR3: CASRGSGRETQYF. CDR3 in DNA: TGTGCCAGCAGGGGATCTGGGCGAGAGACCCAGTACTTC.

This clonotype was found a few times. The V and J genes are TRBV6-2 or TRBV6-3 and TRBJ1-5; possibly TRBD1 for D (5 bases). Trimming removed 10 bases from V and 7 bases from J, with 14 bases in between. The length of the CDR3 is 12 residues. Germline V gives CDR1 MNHEY, CDR2 SVGEGT. The CDR3 DNA reads as TGTGCCACCAAACCTGGGGGACAGCCCCAGCATTTT. It yields the protein CATKPGGQPQHF.

This clonotype was counted a few times. The J gene is TRBJ2-7, the V gene TRBV11-2; D is tentatively TRBD1 or TRBD2 (6 bases each). Looked up from germline, CDR1 is SGHAT and CDR2 is FQNNGV. V lost 1 base and J lost 1, with 17 bases in between. The CDR3 sequence is 17 residues long. The CDR3 protein is CASSLVGAGQLSYEQYF. The DNA for the CDR3 is TGTGCCAGCAGCTTAGTGGGTGCGGGACAACTATCCTACGAGCAGTACTTC.

J is TRBJ1-5 and V is TRBV12-3 or TRBV12-4; no firm D call. CDR3 length equals 15 residues. The V gene lost 7 bases and the J gene lost 0 bases, with 13 bases spanning the gap. The CDR3 DNA reads TGTGCCAGCACCGAGTCGCTTTATAGCAATCAGCCCCAGCATTTT. Amino acid sequence: CASTESLYSNQPQHF.

The genes are TRBV4-1 and TRBJ2-2; tentatively, D is TRBD1 (6 bases). This CDR3 is 15 amino acids long. V lost 0 bases to trimming and J lost 5 bases, with 10 bases between them. CDR1 and CDR2 from the germline V gene are MGHRA and YSYEKL. CDR3 DNA: TGCGCCAGCAGCCAAGATGAAACAGGGACCGGGGAGCTGTTTTTT. It yields the protein CASSQDETGTGELFF.

This clonotype showed up just a few times. J is TRBJ1-2 and V is TRBV11-3; D remains unclear. This CDR3 is 15 amino acids long. Germline V gene sequence: CDR1 SGHNT, CDR2 YENEEA. V lost 5 bases and J 4 bases, leaving 17 bases between the germline ends. The CDR3 region has the DNA TGTGCCAGCAGCCCCACTCCAGACGGTCTCTATGGCTACACCTTC. Amino acids: CASSPTPDGLYGYTF.

This clonotype was seen many times. Since a much larger clone is just one base distant, this may be a read error. V usage is TRBV7-2 and J usage is TRBJ2-1, with 9 bases lining up with TRBD2. The J call may be faulty, since TRBJ2-7 better matches the DNA end. The CDR3 covers 18 residues. CDR1 SGHTA and CDR2 FQGNSA come from the germline V gene. CDR3 coding DNA: TGTGCCAGCAGCAATCCAGCGGGGGGCCTAACGTCTTACAATGAGCAGTACTTC. Encoded protein: CASSNPAGGLTSYNEQYF.